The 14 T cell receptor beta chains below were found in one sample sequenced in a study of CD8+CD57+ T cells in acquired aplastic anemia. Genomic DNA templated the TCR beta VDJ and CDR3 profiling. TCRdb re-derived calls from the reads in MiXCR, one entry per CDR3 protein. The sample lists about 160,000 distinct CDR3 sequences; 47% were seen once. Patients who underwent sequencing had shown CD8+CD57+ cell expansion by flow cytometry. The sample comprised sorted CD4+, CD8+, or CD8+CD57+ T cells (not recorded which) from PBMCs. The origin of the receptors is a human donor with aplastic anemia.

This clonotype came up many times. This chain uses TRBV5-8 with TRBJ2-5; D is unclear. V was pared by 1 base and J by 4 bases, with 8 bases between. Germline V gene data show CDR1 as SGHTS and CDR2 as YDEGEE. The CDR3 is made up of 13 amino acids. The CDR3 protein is CASSLPGSETQYF. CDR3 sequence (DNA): TGTGCCAGCAGCTTGCCCGGATCAGAGACCCAGTACTTC.

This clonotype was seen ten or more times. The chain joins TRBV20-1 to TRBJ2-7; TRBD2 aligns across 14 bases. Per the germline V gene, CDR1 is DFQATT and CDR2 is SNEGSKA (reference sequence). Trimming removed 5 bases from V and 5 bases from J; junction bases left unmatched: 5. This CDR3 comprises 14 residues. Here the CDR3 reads CSASGTSGSHEQYF. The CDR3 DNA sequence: TGCAGTGCTTCTGGGACTAGCGGGAGCCACGAGCAGTACTTC.

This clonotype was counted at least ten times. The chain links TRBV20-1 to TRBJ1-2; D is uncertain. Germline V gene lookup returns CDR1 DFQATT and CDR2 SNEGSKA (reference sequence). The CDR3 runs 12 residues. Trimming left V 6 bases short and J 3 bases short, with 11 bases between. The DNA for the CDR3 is TGCAGTGCGCTAAGCGGGGACTATGGCTACACCTTC. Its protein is CSALSGDYGYTF.

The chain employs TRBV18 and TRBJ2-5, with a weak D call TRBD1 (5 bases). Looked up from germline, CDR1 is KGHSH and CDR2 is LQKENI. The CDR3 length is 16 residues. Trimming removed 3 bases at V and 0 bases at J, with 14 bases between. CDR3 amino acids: CASSPQGPSYQETQYF. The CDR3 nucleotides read TGTGCCAGCTCACCCCAGGGTCCTTCGTACCAAGAGACCCAGTACTTC. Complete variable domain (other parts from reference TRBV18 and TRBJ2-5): NAGVMQNPRHLVRRRGQEARLRCSPMKGHSHVYWYRQLPEEGLKFMVYLQKENIIDESGMPKERFSAEFPKEGPSILRIQQVVRGDSAAYFCASSPQGPSYQETQYFGPGTRLLVL.

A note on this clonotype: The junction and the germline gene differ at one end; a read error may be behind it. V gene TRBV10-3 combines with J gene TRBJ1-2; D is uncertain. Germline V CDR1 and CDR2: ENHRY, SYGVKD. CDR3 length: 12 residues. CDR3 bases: TGTGCCAGCAGTGAAGTTCAGGCTGGCTACACCTTC. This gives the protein CASSEVQAGYTF.

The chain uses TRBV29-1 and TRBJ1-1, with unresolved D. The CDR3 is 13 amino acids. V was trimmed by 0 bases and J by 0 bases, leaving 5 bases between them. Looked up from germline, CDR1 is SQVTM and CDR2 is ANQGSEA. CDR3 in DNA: TGCAGCGTTGAAGATTCGGTGAACACTGAAGCTTTCTTT. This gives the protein CSVEDSVNTEAFF.

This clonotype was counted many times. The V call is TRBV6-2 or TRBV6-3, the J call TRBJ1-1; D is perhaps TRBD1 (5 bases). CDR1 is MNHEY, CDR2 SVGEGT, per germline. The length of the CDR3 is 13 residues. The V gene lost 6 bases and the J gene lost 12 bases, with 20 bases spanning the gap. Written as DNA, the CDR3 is TGTGCCAGCAGCCAAGGGACCGCGAGTTCCACTTTCTTT. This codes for CASSQGTASSTFF.

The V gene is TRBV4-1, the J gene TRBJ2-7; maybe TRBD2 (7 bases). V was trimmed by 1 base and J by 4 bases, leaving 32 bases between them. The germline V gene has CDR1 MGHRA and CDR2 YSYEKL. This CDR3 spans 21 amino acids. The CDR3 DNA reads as TGCGCCAGCAGCCAAGTTGGACTGGTTCACTATCGGGGGGCAGGAGCATACGAGCAGTACTTC. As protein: CASSQVGLVHYRGAGAYEQYF.

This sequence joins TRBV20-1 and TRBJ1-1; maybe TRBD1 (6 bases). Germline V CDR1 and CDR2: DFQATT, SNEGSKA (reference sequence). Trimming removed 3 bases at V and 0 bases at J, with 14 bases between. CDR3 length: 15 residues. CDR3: CSARATQGMNTEAFF. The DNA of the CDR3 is TGCAGTGCTAGGGCCACCCAGGGGATGAACACTGAAGCTTTCTTT.

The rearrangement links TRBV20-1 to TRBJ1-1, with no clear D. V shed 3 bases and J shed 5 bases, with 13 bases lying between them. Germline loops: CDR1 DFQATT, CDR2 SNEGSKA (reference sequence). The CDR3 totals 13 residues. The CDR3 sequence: CSARFVEETEAFF. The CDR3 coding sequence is TGCAGTGCTAGGTTCGTAGAGGAAACTGAAGCTTTCTTT.

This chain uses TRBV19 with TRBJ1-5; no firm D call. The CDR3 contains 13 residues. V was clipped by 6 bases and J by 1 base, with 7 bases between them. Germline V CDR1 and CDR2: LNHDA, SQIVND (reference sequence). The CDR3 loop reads CASRSRSNQPQHF. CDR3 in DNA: TGTGCCAGTAGGTCCCGGAGCAATCAGCCCCAGCATTTT. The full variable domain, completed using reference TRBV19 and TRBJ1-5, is DGGITQSPKYLFRKEGQNVTLSCEQNLNHDAMYWYRQDPGQGLRLIYYSQIVNDFQKGDIAEGYSVSREKKESFPLTVTSAQKNPTAFYLCASRSRSNQPQHFGDGTRLSIL.

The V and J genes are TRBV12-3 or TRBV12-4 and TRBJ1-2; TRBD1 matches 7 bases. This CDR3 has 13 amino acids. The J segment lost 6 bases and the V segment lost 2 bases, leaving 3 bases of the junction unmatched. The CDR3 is CASSLSGGDGYTF. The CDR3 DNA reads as TGTGCCAGCAGTTTATCAGGGGGAGATGGCTACACCTTC.

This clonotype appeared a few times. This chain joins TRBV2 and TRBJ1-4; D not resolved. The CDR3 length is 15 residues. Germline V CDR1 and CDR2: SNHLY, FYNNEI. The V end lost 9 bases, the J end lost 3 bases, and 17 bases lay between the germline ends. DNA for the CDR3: TGTGCCAGTTCCGCAGGTGCCGGGGCTAATGAAAAACTGTTTTTT. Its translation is CASSAGAGANEKLFF.

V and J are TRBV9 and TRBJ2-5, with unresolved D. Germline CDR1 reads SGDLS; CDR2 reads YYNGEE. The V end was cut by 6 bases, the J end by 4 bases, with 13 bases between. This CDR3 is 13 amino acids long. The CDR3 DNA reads TGTGCCAGCAAACGACTTGACGGAGAGACCCAGTACTTC. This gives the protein CASKRLDGETQYF.